This T cell receptor beta chain comes out of a study of tumor and adjacent non-tumor tissue in lung cancer. Study background: About 4.17 million productive TCRbeta reads were obtained per sample on average. Broader study findings: Tumor TCR diversity, when higher, was linked to shorter survival.

The library came from three nested PCR rounds adapted from ARM-PCR protocols. TCRdb re-called the multiplex PCR reads with MiXCR, one entry per CDR3 protein. The table includes about 110,000 distinct CDR3 sequences, approximately 71% detected once. This sample's RNA came from whole unsorted tissue. With regard to this clonotype: What it binds is unknown. Relative to the germline gene, one junction end is altered; a read error may explain this.

The TCR sequence derives from a woman aged 55-75 years with non-small cell lung cancer. Sequencing was done on a sample of lung tumor tissue.

The chain's CDR3 is CAISENPRITDTKYF. Written as DNA, the CDR3 is TGCGCCATCAGTGAGAATCCTAGAATCACAGATACGAAGTATTTT. The chain carries TRBV10-1 and TRBJ2-3; no reliable D call. The V gene's germline CDR1 is WNHNN and CDR2 SYGVQD (reference sequence). The length of the CDR3 is 15 residues.